These 32 T cell receptor beta chains share one sample of origin, sequenced in a study of Tregs in tolerant kidney transplant recipients. Sequencing used immunoSEQ multiplex PCR; TCRdb keeps in-frame clones, though not all of them. This table holds 25,000 to 35,000 clones. Mixed chimerism was transient after nonmyeloablative marrow transplants from related graft donors. Sequencing was performed on CD4+ T cells from blood (PBMCs), taken 24 months after the transplant. The receptors come from a human patient who received a combined kidney and bone marrow transplant. Some T cells may be provided by the graft donor.

Concerning this clone: The CDR3 end falls 3 residues outside the read, so it is completed with the germline J gene. The V and J genes are TRBV20-1 and TRBJ2-2, with 9 nucleotides matching TRBD2. The CDR3 loop spans 14 amino acids. Germline V CDR1 and CDR2: DFQATT, SNEGSKA (reference sequence). Trimming took 4 bases from V and 1 from J; bases not matched to a gene: 1. CDR3 bases read: TGCAGTGCTAATAGCGGGAGGAACACCGGGGAG. Amino acid sequence: CSANSGRNTGE. The whole CDR3 sequence reads CSANSGRNTGELFF.

For this clone: The CDR3 end falls 3 residues outside the read, so it is completed with the germline J gene. This chain uses TRBV30 with TRBJ1-3, with D possibly TRBD1 on 6 matching bases. Germline lookup yields CDR1 GTSNPN and CDR2 SVGIG (reference sequence). V was shortened by 7 bases and J by 4 bases, with 14 bases between the two germline ends. CDR3 length: 13 amino acids. The DNA read from the CDR3 is TGTGCCTTCCTTGGACAGAAAGGAAACACC. This encodes CAFLGQKGNT. The full CDR3 protein reads CAFLGQKGNTIYF. Together with reference TRBV30 and TRBJ1-3, the CDR3 gives the full variable domain: SQTIHQWPATLVQPVGSPLSLECTVEGTSNPNLYWYRQAAGRGLQLLFYSVGIGQISSEVPQNLSASRPQDRQFILSSKKLLLSDSGFYLCAFLGQKGNTIYFGEGSWLTVV.

As concerns this clone: The CDR3 end lies 3 residues beyond the end of the read and is filled in from the germline J gene. The chain joins TRBV7-2 to TRBJ2-5; TRBD1 agrees at 7 bases. The CDR3 is 14 amino acids. V lost 5 bases, J lost 6 bases, and 9 bases stayed unmatched. Germline assignment: CDR1 SGHTA and CDR2 FQGNSA. CDR3 DNA (partial): TGTGCCAGCAGCGCTCGGACAGGCAGGCAGACC. Its translation is CASSARTGRQT. In full, the CDR3 reads CASSARTGRQTQYF. Looking up the rest from reference TRBV7-2 and TRBJ2-5 gives the full variable domain: GAGVSQSPSNKVTEKGKDVELRCDPISGHTALYWYRQSLGQGLEFLIYFQGNSAPDKSGLPSDRFSAERTGGSVSTLTIQRTQQEDSAVYLCASSARTGRQTQYFGPGTRLLVL.

Concerning this clone itself: From the germline J gene comes the end of the CDR3, since the read stops 3 residues before it. This chain uses TRBV4-2 with TRBJ1-2; the match to TRBD1 covers 8 bases. CDR3 length: 14 residues. The germline V gene has CDR1 LGHNA and CDR2 YNFKEQ. Trimming took 0 bases from V and 5 from J; bases not matched to a gene: 2. The CDR3 is CASSQDTGGYGYTF. Incomplete CDR3 DNA: TGTGCCAGCAGCCAAGATACAGGGGGTTATGGC.

A note on this clone: Sequencing ends 3 residues short of the CDR3 end; the germline J gene provides the rest. The rearrangement links TRBV19 to TRBJ1-5, with TRBD1 as a possible D gene (5 bases). Germline CDR1 reads LNHDA; CDR2 reads SQIVND (reference sequence). V was shortened by 3 bases and J by 2 bases, with 20 bases between the two germline ends. This CDR3 comprises 18 residues. The CDR3 reads CASSIFSGLTGGNQPQHF. The DNA read from the CDR3 is TGTGCCAGTAGTATTTTCTCAGGGCTAACGGGGGGCAATCAGCCC.

With regard to this clone: The CDR3 end is not reached by the read, which stops 3 residues before it; the germline J gene fills it in. V is TRBV30 and J is TRBJ1-5; D is possibly TRBD1 (5 bases). V shed 2 bases and J shed 5 bases, with 10 bases lying between them. CDR3 length: 13 amino acids. CDR1 GTSNPN and CDR2 SVGIG come from the germline V gene (reference sequence). CDR3 protein: CAWSRQGYQPQHF. The sequenced part of the CDR3 DNA is TGTGCCTGGAGTCGGCAGGGTTATCAGCCC.

Worth noting for this clone: The read ends 3 residues shy of where the CDR3 ends; the end is completed using the germline J gene. J is TRBJ2-7 and V is TRBV5-1; TRBD1 matches 12 bases. CDR1 and CDR2 from the germline V gene are SGHRS and YFSETQ. Losses at the gene ends were 4 bases for V and 6 bases for J; bases not matched to a gene: 8. The CDR3 runs to 15 residues. The CDR3 bases that were read are TGCGCCAGCAGCAGGGACAGGGGGCAATTTTTCGAG. Protein: CASSRDRGQFFE. The whole CDR3 sequence reads CASSRDRGQFFEQYF.

CDR3 sequence: CSARVGPGGAYEQYF. The CDR3 bases that were read are TGCAGTGCTAGAGTTGGGCCGGGAGGGGCCTACGAG. This rearrangement joins TRBV20-1 to TRBJ2-7; 8 nucleotides line up with TRBD2. The sequenced fragment ends 3 residues before the CDR3 boundary, so the rest is inferred from the germline J gene. CDR3 size: 15 residues. CDR1 is DFQATT, CDR2 SNEGSKA, per germline (reference sequence). V shed 1 base and J 2 bases; nucleotides not matched to a gene: 7.

As regards this clone: The read ends 3 residues before the CDR3 terminus; that terminus is restored from the germline J gene. The chain couples TRBV19 to TRBJ2-1; D may be TRBD2 (6 bases). This CDR3 spans 15 amino acids. V shed 6 bases and J shed 0 bases, with 12 bases lying between them. Looked up from germline, CDR1 is LNHDA and CDR2 is SQIVND (reference sequence). CDR3 amino acids: CASRKTSSSYNEQFF. CDR3 DNA, as far as it was read: TGTGCCAGTAGGAAGACTAGTTCCTCCTACAATGAG.

The sequenced part of the CDR3 DNA is TGCAGCTCCAACCAGCAGGGAAGTCGGAACACTGAA. Encoded protein: CSSNQQGSRNTE. The entire CDR3 sequence reads CSSNQQGSRNTEAFF. This rearrangement joins TRBV29-1 to TRBJ1-1; D is possibly TRBD1 (5 bases). With the read ending 3 residues before the CDR3 end, the germline J gene is used to fill in that end. In germline, CDR1 is SQVTM, CDR2 ANQGSEA. Trimming took off 8 bases at V and 1 base at J, with 20 bases between the two ends. This CDR3 comprises 15 residues.

CDR3 DNA, as far as it was read: TGTGCCAGCAGCTCCTCGGGGGACAGGGGAAATGAG. It encodes CASSSSGDRGNE. The whole CDR3 is CASSSSGDRGNEQFF. The rearrangement links TRBV11-3 to TRBJ2-1; 10 bases agree with TRBD1. The sequence runs out 3 residues before the end of the CDR3; the remainder is reconstructed from the germline J gene. The CDR3 covers 15 residues. Trimming at V came to 4 bases and at J to 7 bases, leaving 7 bases not matched to a gene. Per germline, CDR1 SGHNT and CDR2 YENEEA.

Notes on this clone: The sequenced fragment ends 3 residues before the CDR3 boundary, so the rest is inferred from the germline J gene. V and J are TRBV20-1 and TRBJ2-7; 11 nucleotides agree with TRBD2. The CDR3 spans 14 residues. V lost 5 bases and J lost 0; bases outside the gene matches: 3. Per germline, CDR1 DFQATT and CDR2 SNEGSKA (reference sequence). CDR3 loop: CSALAGGLSYEQYF. CDR3 DNA, as far as it was read: TGCAGTGCTCTAGCGGGAGGCCTCTCCTACGAG.

In regard to this clone: The read ends 3 residues early relative to the CDR3; the germline J gene fills the gap. This rearrangement joins TRBV2 to TRBJ1-3; D perhaps matches TRBD1 (5 bases). The CDR3 has 14 amino acids. Germline V gene sequence: CDR1 SNHLY, CDR2 FYNNEI. Between the trimmed V and J ends, which lost 2 bases and 3 bases, there was a span of 8 bases. The CDR3 sequence: CASSEQGYGNTIYF. The covered CDR3 bases are TGTGCCAGCAGTGAACAGGGCTATGGAAACACC.

With regard to this clone: The CDR3 end lies 3 residues beyond the end of the read and is filled in from the germline J gene. The V and J genes are TRBV5-1 and TRBJ1-2; TRBD1 agrees at 9 bases. The CDR3 is made up of 17 amino acids. Germline V gene lookup returns CDR1 SGHRS and CDR2 YFSETQ. V was clipped by 0 bases and J by 2 bases; unmatched bases: 8. CDR3 DNA (partial): TGCGCCAGCAGCTTGGCCCCACCCGGGACAGGGAACTATGGC. Its protein is CASSLAPPGTGNYG. In full, the CDR3 reads CASSLAPPGTGNYGYTF.

Concerning this clone itself: The read ends 3 residues early relative to the CDR3; the germline J gene fills the gap. V gene TRBV6-2 or TRBV6-3 combines with J gene TRBJ2-5, with 7 bases matching TRBD2. V shed 2 bases and J 0 bases; nucleotides not matched to a gene: 3. Germline CDR1 is MNHEY and CDR2 is SVGEGT. This CDR3 has 15 residues. The CDR3 here is CASSYGEGNQETQYF. The CDR3 DNA, read in part, is TGTGCCAGCAGTTACGGGGAGGGGAACCAAGAGACC.

Comments on this clone: The read terminates 3 residues before the CDR3 end, so the remaining end is supplied by the germline J gene. The V call is TRBV20-1, the J call TRBJ1-3, with 7 bases lining up with TRBD1. Germline values: CDR1 DFQATT, CDR2 SNEGSKA (reference sequence). V shed 6 bases, J shed 2 bases, and the junction held 7 bases outside the gene matches. The length of the CDR3 is 14 residues. Here the CDR3 reads CSAVPTGAGNTIYF. CDR3 DNA, as far as it was read: TGCAGTGCGGTTCCCACAGGGGCTGGAAACACC.

With respect to this clone: The sequence runs out 3 residues before the end of the CDR3; the remainder is reconstructed from the germline J gene. The chain joins TRBV30 to TRBJ2-4, with D perhaps TRBD2 (6 bases). Trimming removed 0 bases from V and 3 bases from J, with 12 bases in between. CDR3 length equals 15 residues. Germline lookup yields CDR1 GTSNPN and CDR2 SVGIG (reference sequence). Here the CDR3 reads CAWSVPGGLKNIQYF. CDR3 DNA, as far as it was read: TGTGCCTGGAGTGTCCCCGGGGGTCTCAAAAACATT.

Of note for this clone: The observed sequence ends 3 residues before the CDR3 terminus, with the missing tail filled in from the germline J gene. The V call is TRBV11-2, the J call TRBJ1-2, with a tentative D call TRBD1 (6 bases). The germline gives CDR1 SGHAT, CDR2 FQNNGV. The CDR3 covers 13 residues. The ends were cut back, 1 base at V and 3 bases at J, with 6 bases in the middle. The sequenced part of the CDR3 DNA is TGTGCCAGCAGCTTAGGACAGGACTATGGC. This gives the protein CASSLGQDYG. Given in full, the CDR3 is CASSLGQDYGYTF. Full variable domain (remainder filled in from reference TRBV11-2 and TRBJ1-2): EAGVAQSPRYKIIEKRQSVAFWCNPISGHATLYWYQQILGQGPKLLIQFQNNGVVDDSQLPKDRFSAERLKGVDSTLKIQPAKLEDSAVYLCASSLGQDYGYTFGSGTRLTVV.

As for this clone: An end of the junction differs from the germline gene, which may be a read error. The read is 3 residues too short to cover the CDR3 end, so that end is filled in from the germline J gene. V is TRBV4-2 and J is TRBJ1-5; 9 bases align to TRBD1. The CDR3 extends over 15 amino acids. Germline CDR1 reads LGHNA; CDR2 reads YNFKEQ. CDR3 amino acids: CASSQGDRGNQPQHF. CDR3 DNA, as far as it was read: TGCGCCAGCAGCCAAGGGGACAGGGGCAATCAGCCC.

With regard to this clone: The read ends 3 residues early relative to the CDR3; the germline J gene fills the gap. This chain connects TRBV20-1 to TRBJ2-7, with TRBD1 identical over 7 bases. This CDR3 is built from 15 residues. Germline V gene lookup returns CDR1 DFQATT and CDR2 SNEGSKA (reference sequence). Losses at the gene ends were 4 bases for V and 0 bases for J; bases not matched to a gene: 9. The CDR3 bases that were read are TGCAGTGCTAAGTGGACCCGGGACAGCTCCTACGAG. Protein sequence: CSAKWTRDSSYE. The CDR3 in full is CSAKWTRDSSYEQYF.

With respect to this clone: The CDR3 end falls 3 residues outside the read, so it is completed with the germline J gene. The V and J genes are TRBV7-8 and TRBJ2-2; 10 bases are a match to TRBD2. Trimming removed 5 bases from V and 3 bases from J; junction bases left unmatched: 3. Per the germline V gene, CDR1 is SGHVS and CDR2 is FQNEAQ. CDR3 length equals 15 residues. CDR3 protein: CASSQTSGDTGELFF. The sequenced CDR3 bases are TGTGCCAGCAGCCAAACTAGCGGGGACACCGGGGAG.

Worth noting for this clone: The read ends 3 residues shy of where the CDR3 ends; the end is completed using the germline J gene. This chain joins TRBV19 and TRBJ1-4; TRBD1 matches 8 bases. This CDR3 comprises 14 residues. J lost 8 bases, V lost 10 bases, and 12 bases had no gene match. Germline V CDR1 and CDR2: LNHDA, SQIVND (reference sequence). Here the CDR3 reads CATSWTGRTEKLFF. CDR3 bases read: TGTGCCACCTCATGGACAGGGCGAACCGAAAAA. Using reference TRBV19 and TRBJ1-4 for the parts outside the CDR3, the full variable domain is DGGITQSPKYLFRKEGQNVTLSCEQNLNHDAMYWYRQDPGQGLRLIYYSQIVNDFQKGDIAEGYSVSREKKESFPLTVTSAQKNPTAFYLCATSWTGRTEKLFFGSGTQLSVL.

With respect to this clone: The CDR3 end is not reached by the read, which stops 3 residues before it; the germline J gene fills it in. The chain employs TRBV20-1 and TRBJ2-5; tentative D call: TRBD1 (6 bases). The CDR3 runs to 14 residues. The germline V gene has CDR1 DFQATT and CDR2 SNEGSKA (reference sequence). Deletions cut 6 bases from V and 5 bases from J, with 19 bases between. The sequenced part of the CDR3 DNA is TGCAGTGCCATCGACAGGCTTAGGCAGGAGACC. Translating it yields CSAIDRLRQET. The entire CDR3 reads CSAIDRLRQETQYF.

Notes on this clone: The CDR3 is cut off 3 residues early in the read; its end comes from the germline J gene. The chain joins TRBV7-9 to TRBJ2-7; the match to TRBD2 covers 9 bases. CDR3 size: 15 residues. In germline, CDR1 is SEHNR, CDR2 FQNEAQ (reference sequence). Unmatched junction bases numbered 6, after V lost 0 bases and J lost 6 bases. CDR3 DNA (partial): TGTGCCAGCAGCTTAGCCGCCCTGACTAGCGGCGAG. Residues: CASSLAALTSGE. The whole CDR3 protein is CASSLAALTSGEQYF. Full variable domain (rest looked up from reference TRBV7-9 and TRBJ2-7): DTGVSQNPRHKITKRGQNVTFRCDPISEHNRLYWYRQTLGQGPEFLTYFQNEAQLEKSRLLSDRFSAERPKGSFSTLEIQRTEQGDSAMYLCASSLAALTSGEQYFGPGTRLTVT.

As for this clone: The read ends 3 residues before the CDR3 terminus; that terminus is restored from the germline J gene. V and J are TRBV14 and TRBJ1-4; 10 bases line up with TRBD1. The CDR3 is 15 residues long. The V segment lost 4 bases and the J segment 6 bases; nucleotides outside the gene matches: 5. Germline values: CDR1 SGHDN, CDR2 FVKESK. The DNA read from the CDR3 is TGTGCCAGCAGCCCCGGGACAGGGGCGCATGAAAAA. Translated, it gives CASSPGTGAHEK. The CDR3 reads in full as CASSPGTGAHEKLFF. Filled out from reference TRBV14 and TRBJ1-4, the complete variable domain reads EAGVTQFPSHSVIEKGQTVTLRCDPISGHDNLYWYRRVMGKEIKFLLHFVKESKQDESGMPNNRFLAERTGGTYSTLKVQPAELEDSGVYFCASSPGTGAHEKLFFGSGTQLSVL.

On this clone: The missing CDR3 end, 3 residues past where the read stops, is filled in from the germline J gene. The chain carries TRBV11-2 and TRBJ2-5; D gene unclear. Trimming took off 7 bases at V and 5 bases at J, with 17 bases between the two ends. From germline, CDR1 is SGHAT and CDR2 FQNNGV. CDR3 length: 14 amino acids. CDR3 DNA (partial): TGTGCCAGCAAGCTTAGTGGGCGTGGGGAGACC. Translated: CASKLSGRGET. In full, the CDR3 is CASKLSGRGETQYF.

To note about this clone: Read coverage stops 3 residues before the CDR3 terminus; the germline J gene supplies the remainder. This chain links TRBV18 with TRBJ2-2; 7 bases align to TRBD1. With 3 bases clipped from V and 6 bases from J, the junction kept 10 bases outside the gene matches. The CDR3 sequence is 16 residues long. Germline lookup yields CDR1 KGHSH and CDR2 LQKENI. CDR3 loop: CASSPFRDRAAGELFF. Partial CDR3 DNA: TGTGCCAGCTCACCTTTCCGGGACAGAGCTGCCGGGGAG. Together with reference TRBV18 and TRBJ2-2, the CDR3 gives the full variable domain: NAGVMQNPRHLVRRRGQEARLRCSPMKGHSHVYWYRQLPEEGLKFMVYLQKENIIDESGMPKERFSAEFPKEGPSILRIQQVVRGDSAAYFCASSPFRDRAAGELFFGEGSRLTVL.

A word on this clone: Read sequence stops 3 residues before the CDR3 end, and the germline J gene provides the missing end. The chain has TRBV20-1 and TRBJ2-3; weak D call: TRBD1 (5 bases). The CDR3 extends over 15 amino acids. Germline CDR1 DFQATT, CDR2 SNEGSKA (reference sequence). The CDR3 region is CSARDDSGLQEAQYF. The CDR3 DNA, read in part, is TGCAGTGCTAGAGACGACAGTGGGCTTCAAGAAGCG.

On this clone itself: The read terminates 3 residues ahead of where the CDR3 ends, so the germline J gene completes it. The V call is TRBV20-1, the J call TRBJ2-1; 11 nucleotides match TRBD1. Germline V gives CDR1 DFQATT, CDR2 SNEGSKA (reference sequence). The CDR3 covers 15 residues. J gave up 8 bases and V 5 bases, and 11 bases lay outside the gene matches. The covered CDR3 bases are TGCAGTGCTTGGACCGGGACAGGGGGAATTTATGAG. Its translation is CSAWTGTGGIYE. The entire CDR3 is CSAWTGTGGIYEQFF.

Note on this clone: Sequencing ends 3 residues short of the CDR3 end; the germline J gene provides the rest. The chain has TRBV29-1 and TRBJ2-1, with no clear D. From germline, CDR1 is SQVTM and CDR2 ANQGSEA. V lost 0 bases to trimming and J lost 8 bases, with 11 bases between them. This CDR3 spans 13 amino acids. The CDR3 bases that were read are TGCAGCGTTGAAGACAGCGTCGAGGATGAG. It encodes CSVEDSVEDE. The full CDR3 reads CSVEDSVEDEQFF.

As concerns this clone: Read data end 3 residues before the CDR3 end; the end is taken from the germline J gene. V is TRBV11-2 and J is TRBJ2-6; D not certain. The CDR3 is 15 amino acids. Germline lookup yields CDR1 SGHAT and CDR2 FQNNGV. V dropped 2 bases and J dropped 1 base, with 6 bases sitting between them. The sequenced CDR3 bases are TGTGCCAGCAGCTTATCCAGGTCTGGGGCCAACGTC. The encoded protein is CASSLSRSGANV. The full CDR3 reads CASSLSRSGANVLTF. Based on the CDR3 plus reference TRBV11-2 and TRBJ2-6, the full variable domain is EAGVAQSPRYKIIEKRQSVAFWCNPISGHATLYWYQQILGQGPKLLIQFQNNGVVDDSQLPKDRFSAERLKGVDSTLKIQPAKLEDSAVYLCASSLSRSGANVLTFGAGSRLTVL.

Details on this clone: The sequence runs out 3 residues before the end of the CDR3; the remainder is reconstructed from the germline J gene. The V call is TRBV7-2, the J call TRBJ2-5; 7 bases align to TRBD2. V gave up 5 bases and J gave up 1 base; unmatched junction bases: 4. The CDR3 runs to 14 residues. Germline values: CDR1 SGHTA, CDR2 FQGNSA. CDR3 bases read: TGTGCCAGCAGCCGAGGACTAGTCCAAGAGACC. Its translation is CASSRGLVQET. The full CDR3 is CASSRGLVQETQYF.